This TCR beta chain was recovered during a study of vaccination and CD4 T cells after COVID-19 (dated by TCRdb to the early 2020s). About the full investigation: Convalescent patients had a positive SARS-CoV-2 result on nasal swab PCR, and of these patients, several had mild disease and one had severe disease. Six males and four females were included in the convalescent cohort, with two Hispanic individuals, seven Caucasians, two Asians and one multiracial person represented. Two doses of either the Pfizer-BioNTech BNT162b2 vaccine (n=8) or the Moderna mRNA-1273 vaccine (n=2) were administered to participants. Post-COVID blood samples from convalescent patients were collected a median of roughly 100 days after diagnosis, with a range of roughly 35 to 170 days. Post-vaccine blood samples were collected a median of around 70 days after the second vaccine dose, ranging from about 13 to 241 days. A few convalescent patients gave samples both early after vaccination (day 14) and late after vaccination (days 161 to 241). For stimulating the cultures, overlapping spike peptide pools were used, derived from SARS-CoV-2 as well as from the common cold coronaviruses HCoV-NL63, HCoV-OC43 and HCoV-229E. Control cultures used a CEFX viral epitope pool as positive control, an HIV-1 Nef peptide pool as negative control, or no peptide. In 10 COVID-19 convalescent patients and a handful of infection-naive healthy vaccine recipients, researchers compared the spike-specific CD4+ TCR repertoire from before mRNA vaccination with the repertoire from after. Results the study describes overall, beyond this receptor: In convalescent patients, a median roughly 83% of post-vaccine SARS-CoV-2-reactive clones were detected only after vaccination, and vaccine-specific priming was suggested by this finding. Nearly all vaccine-specific clones in convalescent patients (304 of 307) were mono-reactive for SARS-CoV-2 spike rather than cross-reactive with common cold coronaviruses. The study included relatively few convalescent patients and did not analyze early timepoints after natural infection. An increase in the median number of SARS-CoV-2-reactive clonotypes from approximately 21 after infection to 35 to 40 after vaccination was observed, but the change was not found to be significant.

In this sample, this clonotype turned up a few times. Its antigen has not been determined. No much larger clonotype is one base removed from it; base qualities were not supplied. The intended sense of this specimen's time point label: late sampling 161 to 241 days after vaccination in a few convalescent patients. According to the study, the label for this sample's treatment or condition signals: roughly nine-day PBMC culture with coronavirus spike peptide pools or control peptides (ViraFEST assay). The ViraFEST assay, used in the study, expanded antigen-specific T cells with peptide pools and then identified the expanded clonotypes through TCR sequencing. Positive SARS-CoV-2 PCR tests in the convalescent patients dated from March to December 2020, before Alpha, Beta and Delta variants emerged in the United States. Each well held around 2.1 million PBMCs cultured with approximately 10 ug/ml peptide pools in IMDM containing 5% human AB serum and around 9 IU/ml IL-2. Half of the culture medium was replaced with fresh IL-2-containing medium on days 3 and 7. Once the cells had been in culture for less than 11 days, the EasySep CD4+ T cell isolation kit was used to isolate CD4+ T cells by negative selection. PBMCs were separated from whole blood using Ficoll-Paque Plus gradient centrifugation and then either used fresh or cryopreserved at -140C. In general, triplicate wells were set up for every culture condition.

To prepare the library, PCR was applied. TCR sequencing of DNA from cultured CD4+ T cells used the Oncomine TCR Beta short-read assay at the Johns Hopkins FTIC core. Genomic DNA was extracted from the cultured CD4+ T cells with the QIAamp micro DNA kit. Oncomine TCR Beta libraries from cultured CD4+ T cells were pooled using unique dual indexes and sequenced on an Illumina iSeq 100. As for the authors' bioinformatics: Non-productive sequences were removed, and CDR3s not starting with C, not ending with F or W, or shorter than 7 amino acids were discarded. The MANAFEST web application identified antigen-specific clonotypes by comparing peptide-stimulated wells against reference wells and other culture wells. To be called positive, a clone needed an FDR below 0.05, an odds ratio above 5, and a productive frequency above 0.1% in at least two of three replicate wells. A clonotype was classed as cross-reactive if the clonotype showed significant expansion both in SARS-CoV-2 spike wells and in at least one common cold coronavirus spike condition. Similarity between CDR3 sequences was evaluated in R version 3.6.1 using Levenshtein distances (stringdist) and unrooted phylogenetic trees (ape). Using fastp at Q25 and MiXCR, TCRdb reprocessed the public reads and kept productive beta chains. Merged by CDR3 protein, the rows form single entries marked with the most common genes and DNA. The V and J calls were determined by TCRdb, not by the authors. The sample table holds about 21,000 distinct CDR3 sequences, of which about 43% were seen once. About 13% of the sample is held by the ten biggest clonotypes.

From the cysteine up to the phenylalanine, the CDR3 has a length of 13 residues. The read is trimmed to its CDR3 DNA, 39 bases read in frame from base 1. V lost 7 bases and J lost 1 base; the stretch between them is 13 bases long. The germline V gene encodes CDR1 SQVTM and CDR2 ANQGSEA. The chain is encoded by TRBV29-1 joined to TRBJ2-5; the D gene is unclear. The source of this sequence is a human donor who had recovered from COVID-19. This material consisted of CD4+ T cells from blood, cultured in vitro, taken about 7 months after SARS-CoV-2 vaccination. The DNA sequence is given as TGCAGCGGTTCGTATGGCAGCCAAGAGACCCAGTACTTC. The encoded protein is CSGSYGSQETQYF.